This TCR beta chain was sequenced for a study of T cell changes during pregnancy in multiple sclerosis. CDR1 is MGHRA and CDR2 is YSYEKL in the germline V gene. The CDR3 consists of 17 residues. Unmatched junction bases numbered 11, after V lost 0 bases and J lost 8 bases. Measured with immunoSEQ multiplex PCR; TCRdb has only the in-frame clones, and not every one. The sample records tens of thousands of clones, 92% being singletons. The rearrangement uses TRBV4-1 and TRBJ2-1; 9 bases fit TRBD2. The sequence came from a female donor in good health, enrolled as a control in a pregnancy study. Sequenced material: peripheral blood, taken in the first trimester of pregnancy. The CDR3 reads CASSQDLPLAGRHEQFF. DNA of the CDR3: TGCGCCAGCAGCCAAGATCTCCCGCTAGCGGGAAGGCATGAGCAGTTCTTC.